This paragraph reports one TCR beta chain. As yet, its antigen is unknown. The sample is drawn from a study of cytomegalovirus exposure and HLA in healthy donors. Study outcomes and limitations: For most TCR sequences rarity was the rule, although some public TCRs occurred in many donors. Earlier analysis looked at TCR beta V segments, and most were productive about 90% or about 30% of the time.

The CDR3 is 15 amino acids. The PCR employed 60 Vbeta primers together with 13 Jbeta primers. TCRdb's table, derived via immunoSEQ multiplex PCR, lists solely in-frame clones and lacks some. The sample lists about 200,000 clones; around 79% were seen once. This TCR was recovered from a woman in her 30s in good health and CMV-seropositive. J is TRBJ1-4 and V is TRBV12-1; TRBD1, the table's D call, lacks a check against the DNA. TRBV12-1 is a known pseudogene. Material for sequencing was PBMCs. CDR3 sequence (DNA): TGTGCCAGCAGCTTGGGCCCCGCAGCACGGGAAAAACTGTTTTTT. This codes for CASSLGPAAREKLFF.